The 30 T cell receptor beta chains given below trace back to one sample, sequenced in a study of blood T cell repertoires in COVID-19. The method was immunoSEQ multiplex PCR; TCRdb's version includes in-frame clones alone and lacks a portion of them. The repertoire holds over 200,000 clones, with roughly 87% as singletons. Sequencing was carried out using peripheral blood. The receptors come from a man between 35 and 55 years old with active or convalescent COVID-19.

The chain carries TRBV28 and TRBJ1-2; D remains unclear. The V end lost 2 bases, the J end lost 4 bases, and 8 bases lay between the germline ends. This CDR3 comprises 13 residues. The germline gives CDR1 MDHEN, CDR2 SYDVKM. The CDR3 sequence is CASSLEIIYGYTF. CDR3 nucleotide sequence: TGTGCCAGCAGTTTAGAGATTATCTATGGCTACACCTTC.

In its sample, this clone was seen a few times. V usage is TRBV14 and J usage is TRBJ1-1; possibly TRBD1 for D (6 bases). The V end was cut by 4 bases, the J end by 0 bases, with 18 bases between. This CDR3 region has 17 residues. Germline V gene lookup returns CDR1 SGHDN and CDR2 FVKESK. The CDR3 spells CASSREKGGWMNTEAFF. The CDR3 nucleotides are TGTGCCAGCAGCCGGGAAAAGGGGGGGTGGATGAACACTGAAGCTTTCTTT.

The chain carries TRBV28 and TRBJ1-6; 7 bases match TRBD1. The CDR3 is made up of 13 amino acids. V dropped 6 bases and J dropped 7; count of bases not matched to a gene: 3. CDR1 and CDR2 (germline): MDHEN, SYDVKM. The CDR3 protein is CASRRDSNSPLHF. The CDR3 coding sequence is TGTGCCAGCAGGCGGGACAGCAATTCACCCCTCCACTTT.

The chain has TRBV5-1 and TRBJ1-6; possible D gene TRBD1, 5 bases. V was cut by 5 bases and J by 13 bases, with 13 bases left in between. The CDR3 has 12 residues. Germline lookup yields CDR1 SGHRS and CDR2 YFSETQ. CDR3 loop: CASRGQGDPLHF. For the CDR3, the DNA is TGCGCCAGCAGGGGGCAGGGTGATCCCCTCCACTTT.

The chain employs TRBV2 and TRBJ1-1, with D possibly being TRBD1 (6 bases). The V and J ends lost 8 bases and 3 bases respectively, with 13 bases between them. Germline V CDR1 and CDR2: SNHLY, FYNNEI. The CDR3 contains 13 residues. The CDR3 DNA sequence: TGTGCCAGCGGGGGGGGGCTGGACACTGAAGCTTTCTTT. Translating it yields CASGGGLDTEAFF.

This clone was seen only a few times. The CDR3, as DNA: TGTGCCAGCAGAGGGGGACAGGGGGGCAGCTCTGGAAACACCATATATTTT. Its protein is CASRGGQGGSSGNTIYF. The chain is built from TRBV27 and TRBJ1-3; 11 nucleotides agree with TRBD1. The CDR3 covers 17 residues. Losses at the gene ends were 6 bases for V and 0 bases for J; bases not matched to a gene: 7. Germline V lookup: CDR1 MNHEY, CDR2 SMNVEV (reference sequence).

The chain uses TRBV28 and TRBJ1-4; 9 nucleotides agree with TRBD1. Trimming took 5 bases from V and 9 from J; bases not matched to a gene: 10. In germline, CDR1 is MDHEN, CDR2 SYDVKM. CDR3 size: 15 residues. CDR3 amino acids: CASSGKTGTGKKLFF. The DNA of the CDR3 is TGTGCCAGCAGTGGAAAGACCGGGACAGGGAAAAAACTGTTTTTT.

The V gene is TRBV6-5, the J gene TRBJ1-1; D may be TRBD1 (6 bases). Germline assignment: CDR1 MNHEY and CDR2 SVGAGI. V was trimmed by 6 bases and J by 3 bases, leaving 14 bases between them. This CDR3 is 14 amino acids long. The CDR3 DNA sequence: TGTGCCAGCAGCCGCGGGGGGGGCGACACTGAAGCTTTCTTT. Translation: CASSRGGGDTEAFF.

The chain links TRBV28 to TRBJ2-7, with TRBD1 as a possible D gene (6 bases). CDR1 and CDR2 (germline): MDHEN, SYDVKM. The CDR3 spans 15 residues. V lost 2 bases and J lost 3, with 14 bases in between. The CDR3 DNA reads TGTGCCAGCAGTTTAGGGCGAGCAGGGGACTACGAGCAGTACTTC. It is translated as CASSLGRAGDYEQYF.

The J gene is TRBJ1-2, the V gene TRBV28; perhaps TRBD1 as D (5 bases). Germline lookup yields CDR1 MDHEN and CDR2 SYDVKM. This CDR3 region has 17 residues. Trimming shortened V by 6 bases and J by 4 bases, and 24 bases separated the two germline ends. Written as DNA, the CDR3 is TGTGCCAGCAGCCCGATCGGCAGGGCCGGATTGGGCTATGGCTACACCTTC. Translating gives CASSPIGRAGLGYGYTF.

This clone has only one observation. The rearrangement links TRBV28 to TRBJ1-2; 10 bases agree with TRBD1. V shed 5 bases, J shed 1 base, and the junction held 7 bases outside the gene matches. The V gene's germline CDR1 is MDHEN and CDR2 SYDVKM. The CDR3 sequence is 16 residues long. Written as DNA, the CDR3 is TGTGCCAGCAGTGGGGGGACAGGGGCCCTTAACTATGGCTACACCTTC. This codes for CASSGGTGALNYGYTF.

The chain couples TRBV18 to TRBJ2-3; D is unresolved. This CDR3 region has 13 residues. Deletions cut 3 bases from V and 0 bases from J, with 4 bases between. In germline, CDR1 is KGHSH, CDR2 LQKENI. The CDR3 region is CASSPASTDTQYF. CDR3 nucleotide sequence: TGTGCCAGCTCACCGGCTAGCACAGATACGCAGTATTTT. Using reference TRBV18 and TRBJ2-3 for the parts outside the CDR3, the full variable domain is NAGVMQNPRHLVRRRGQEARLRCSPMKGHSHVYWYRQLPEEGLKFMVYLQKENIIDESGMPKERFSAEFPKEGPSILRIQQVVRGDSAAYFCASSPASTDTQYFGPGTRLTVL.

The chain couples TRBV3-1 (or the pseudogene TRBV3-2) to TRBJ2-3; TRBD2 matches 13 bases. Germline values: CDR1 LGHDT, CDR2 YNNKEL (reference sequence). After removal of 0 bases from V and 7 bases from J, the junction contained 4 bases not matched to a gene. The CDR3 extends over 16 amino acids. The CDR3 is CASSQDGTSGKNTQYF. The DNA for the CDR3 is TGTGCCAGCAGCCAAGATGGGACTAGCGGGAAAAATACGCAGTATTTT.

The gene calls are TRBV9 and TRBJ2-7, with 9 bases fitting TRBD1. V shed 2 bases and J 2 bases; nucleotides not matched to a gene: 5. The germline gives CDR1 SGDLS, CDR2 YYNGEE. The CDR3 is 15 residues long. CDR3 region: CASSVDRGYPYEQYF. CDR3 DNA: TGTGCCAGCAGCGTGGACAGGGGATATCCCTACGAGCAGTACTTC.

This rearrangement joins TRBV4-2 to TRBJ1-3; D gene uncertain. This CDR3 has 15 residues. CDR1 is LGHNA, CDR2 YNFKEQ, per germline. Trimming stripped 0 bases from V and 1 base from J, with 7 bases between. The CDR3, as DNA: TGTGCCAGCAGCCAAGACGAGGGTTCTGGAAACACCATATATTTT. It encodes CASSQDEGSGNTIYF.

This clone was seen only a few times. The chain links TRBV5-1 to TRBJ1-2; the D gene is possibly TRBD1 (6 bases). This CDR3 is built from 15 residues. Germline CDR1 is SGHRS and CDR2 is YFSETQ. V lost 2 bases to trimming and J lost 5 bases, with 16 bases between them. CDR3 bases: TGCGCCAGCAGCTTTAGCGGGACAAAAGCTTATGGCTACACCTTC. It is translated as CASSFSGTKAYGYTF.

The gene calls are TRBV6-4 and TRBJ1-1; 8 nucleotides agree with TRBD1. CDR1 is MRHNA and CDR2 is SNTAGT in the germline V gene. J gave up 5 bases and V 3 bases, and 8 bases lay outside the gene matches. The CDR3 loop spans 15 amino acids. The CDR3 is CASSDTGTGLTEAFF. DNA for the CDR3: TGTGCCAGCAGTGATACCGGGACAGGTTTGACTGAAGCTTTCTTT.

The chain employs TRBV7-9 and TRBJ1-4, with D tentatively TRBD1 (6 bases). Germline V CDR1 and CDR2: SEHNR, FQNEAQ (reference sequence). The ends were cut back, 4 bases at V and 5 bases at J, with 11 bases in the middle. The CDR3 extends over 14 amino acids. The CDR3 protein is CASSYPGQNEKLFF. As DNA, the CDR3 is TGTGCCAGCAGCTACCCAGGACAGAATGAAAAACTGTTTTTT.

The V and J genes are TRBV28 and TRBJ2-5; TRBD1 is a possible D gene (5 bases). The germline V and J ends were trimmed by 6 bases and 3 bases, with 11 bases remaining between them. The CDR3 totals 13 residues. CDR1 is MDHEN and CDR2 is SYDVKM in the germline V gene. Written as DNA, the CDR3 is TGTGCCAGCAGGGCAACAGGAGAAGAGACCCAGTACTTC. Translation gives CASRATGEETQYF.

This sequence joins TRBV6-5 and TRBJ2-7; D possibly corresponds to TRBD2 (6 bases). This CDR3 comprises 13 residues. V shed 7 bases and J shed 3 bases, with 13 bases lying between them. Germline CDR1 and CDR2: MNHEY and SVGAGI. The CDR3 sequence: CASTGGTLYEQYF. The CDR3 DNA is TGTGCCAGCACGGGCGGGACTCTCTACGAGCAGTACTTC.

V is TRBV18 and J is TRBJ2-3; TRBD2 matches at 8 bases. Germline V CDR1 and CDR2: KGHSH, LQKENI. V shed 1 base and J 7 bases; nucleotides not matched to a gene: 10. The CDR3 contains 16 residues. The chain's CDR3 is CASSPRGSGTGNTQYF. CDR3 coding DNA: TGTGCCAGCTCACCACGAGGTAGCGGGACGGGGAATACGCAGTATTTT.

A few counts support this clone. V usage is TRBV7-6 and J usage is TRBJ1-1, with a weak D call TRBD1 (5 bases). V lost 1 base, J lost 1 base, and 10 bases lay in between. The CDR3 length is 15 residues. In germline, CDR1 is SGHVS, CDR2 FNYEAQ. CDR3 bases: TGTGCCAGCAGCTTAGAGGGGCTCCAGAACACTGAAGCTTTCTTT. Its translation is CASSLEGLQNTEAFF. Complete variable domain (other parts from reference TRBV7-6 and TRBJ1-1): GAGVSQSPRYKVTKRGQDVALRCDPISGHVSLYWYRQALGQGPEFLTYFNYEAQQDKSGLPNDRFSAERPEGSISTLTIQRTEQRDSAMYRCASSLEGLQNTEAFFGQGTRLTVV.

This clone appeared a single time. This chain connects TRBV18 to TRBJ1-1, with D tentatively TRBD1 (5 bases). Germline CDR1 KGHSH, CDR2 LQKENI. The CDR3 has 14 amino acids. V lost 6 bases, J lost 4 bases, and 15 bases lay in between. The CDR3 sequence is CASSNSGPVTEAFF. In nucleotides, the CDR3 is TGTGCCAGCTCCAATTCAGGGCCGGTCACTGAAGCTTTCTTT.

The CDR3 spells CASSRGTSESYEQYF. Written as DNA, the CDR3 is TGTGCCAGCAGTCGCGGGACGTCTGAATCCTACGAGCAGTACTTC. V and J are TRBV28 and TRBJ2-7; TRBD2 might be the D (6 bases). The V end lost 5 bases, the J end lost 1 base, and 15 bases lay between the germline ends. This CDR3 contains 15 residues. CDR1 is MDHEN, CDR2 SYDVKM, per germline.

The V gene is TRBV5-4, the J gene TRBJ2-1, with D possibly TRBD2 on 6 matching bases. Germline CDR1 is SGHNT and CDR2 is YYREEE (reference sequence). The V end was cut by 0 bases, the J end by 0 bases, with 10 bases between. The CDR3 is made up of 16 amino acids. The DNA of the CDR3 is TGTGCCAGCAGCTTGGGGCGGGGCGGCTCCTACAATGAGCAGTTCTTC. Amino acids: CASSLGRGGSYNEQFF. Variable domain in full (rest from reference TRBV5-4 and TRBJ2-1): ETGVTQSPTHLIKTRGQQVTLRCSSQSGHNTVSWYQQALGQGPQFIFQYYREEENGRGNFPPRFSGLQFPNYSSELNVNALELDDSALYLCASSLGRGGSYNEQFFGPGTRLTVL.

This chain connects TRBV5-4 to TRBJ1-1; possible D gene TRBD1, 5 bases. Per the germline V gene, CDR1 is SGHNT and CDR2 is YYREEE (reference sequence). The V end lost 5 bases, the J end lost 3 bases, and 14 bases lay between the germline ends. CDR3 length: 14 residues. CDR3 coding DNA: TGTGCCAGCAGTTCTTGGGGGGGGGACACTGAAGCTTTCTTT. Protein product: CASSSWGGDTEAFF.

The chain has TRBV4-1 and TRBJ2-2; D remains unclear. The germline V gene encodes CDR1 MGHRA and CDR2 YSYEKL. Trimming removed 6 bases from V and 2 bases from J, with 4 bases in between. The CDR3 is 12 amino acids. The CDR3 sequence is CASSPNTGELFF. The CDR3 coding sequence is TGCGCCAGCAGTCCTAACACCGGGGAGCTGTTTTTT.

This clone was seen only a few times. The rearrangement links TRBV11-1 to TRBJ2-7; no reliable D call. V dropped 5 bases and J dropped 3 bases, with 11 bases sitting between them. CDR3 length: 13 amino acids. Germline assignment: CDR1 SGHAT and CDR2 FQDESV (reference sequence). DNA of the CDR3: TGTGCCAGCAGCCCTTTCCGTAACTACGAGCAGTACTTC. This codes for CASSPFRNYEQYF.

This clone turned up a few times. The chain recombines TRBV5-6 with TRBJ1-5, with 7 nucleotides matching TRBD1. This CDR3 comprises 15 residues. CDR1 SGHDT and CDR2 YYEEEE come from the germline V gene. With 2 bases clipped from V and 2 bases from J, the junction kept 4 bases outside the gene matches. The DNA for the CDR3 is TGTGCCAGCAGCTTAAACAGGGGTGGCAATCAGCCCCAGCATTTT. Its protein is CASSLNRGGNQPQHF.

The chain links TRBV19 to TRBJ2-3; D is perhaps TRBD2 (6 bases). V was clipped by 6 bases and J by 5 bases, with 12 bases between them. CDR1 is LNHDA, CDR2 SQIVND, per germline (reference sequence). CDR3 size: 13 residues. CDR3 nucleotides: TGTGCCAGTAGACGGACGGGGGTAGATACGCAGTATTTT. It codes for CASRRTGVDTQYF.